This T cell receptor beta chain was profiled in a study of identical twins. Via MiXCR, TCRdb re-called the 5' RACE reads, giving one row per CDR3 protein. The table shows fewer than 350,000 distinct CDR3 sequences, with more than 6.5% occurring only once. This CDR3 contains 12 residues. With 3 bases removed from V and 1 base from J, the gap between germline ends came to 4 bases. The germline CDR1 and CDR2 sequences are SGHKS and YYEKEE (reference sequence). This sample also appeared in a second study, on yellow fever vaccine responses in identical twins. From that paper: It has been reported that, in twins, the vaccine T cell response seemed partly convergent and partly personalized.

The chain recombines TRBV5-5 with TRBJ1-2; D gene uncertain. This TCR came from a woman in her late teens or twenties in good health. Specimen: memory (CD45RO+) T cells sorted from blood. The CDR3 DNA reads as TGTGCCAGCAGCTCGAATAACTATGGCTACACCTTC. Translation gives CASSSNNYGYTF.